This passage covers 14 T cell receptor beta chains from one sample sequenced in a study of cytomegalovirus exposure and HLA in healthy donors. A multiplex PCR was run with 60 Vbeta primers and 13 Jbeta primers. Data came from immunoSEQ multiplex PCR; TCRdb stores just in-frame clones and leaves some out. Seen here are around 98,000 clones, roughly 79% observed once, and the top ten hold 3.8%. Sample: PBMCs. The receptors originated from a woman in her thirties or forties in good health and CMV-seronegative.

This chain joins TRBV30 and TRBJ1-5; maybe TRBD1 (6 bases). V was trimmed by 3 bases and J by 1 base, leaving 10 bases between them. Looked up from germline, CDR1 is GTSNPN and CDR2 is SVGIG (reference sequence). This CDR3 contains 14 residues. Here the CDR3 DNA reads TGTGCCTGGAGCGGAACAGGGAGCAATCAGCCCCAGCATTTT. It is translated as CAWSGTGSNQPQHF.

The sample holds a few counts of this clone. The V and J genes are TRBV6-5 and TRBJ2-7; 7 positions agree with TRBD1. The CDR3 has 15 amino acids. The V segment lost 0 bases and the J segment 0 bases; nucleotides outside the gene matches: 2. Germline CDR1 MNHEY, CDR2 SVGAGI. The CDR3 DNA reads TGTGCCAGCAGTTACTCGACAGGGAGCTCCTACGAGCAGTACTTC. It specifies CASSYSTGSSYEQYF.

The chain couples TRBV18 to TRBJ1-4; D gene unclear. V was clipped by 3 bases and J by 8 bases, with 10 bases between them. This CDR3 is 13 amino acids long. Germline loops: CDR1 KGHSH, CDR2 LQKENI. The CDR3 loop is CASSPNPQEKLFF. The DNA of the CDR3 is TGTGCCAGCTCACCCAACCCACAGGAAAAACTGTTTTTT.

This chain links TRBV18 with TRBJ1-6, with D unresolved. Germline V gene data show CDR1 as KGHSH and CDR2 as LQKENI. The CDR3 is 14 amino acids. The V and J ends lost 4 bases and 9 bases respectively, with 13 bases between them. Here the CDR3 DNA reads TGTGCCAGCTCACTGAGTCGGGAGGGTTCACCCCTCCACTTT. This encodes CASSLSREGSPLHF.

V is TRBV4-3 and J is TRBJ1-1; a weak D match, TRBD1 (6 bases). V was cut by 0 bases and J by 3 bases, with 14 bases left in between. From germline, CDR1 is LGHNA and CDR2 YSLEER. This CDR3 has 16 amino acids. The CDR3 DNA sequence: TGCGCCAGCAGCCAAGAACACAACAGGGTGGACACTGAAGCTTTCTTT. Protein: CASSQEHNRVDTEAFF.

The table lists this clone with a count of one. The chain is built from TRBV7-2 and TRBJ2-7; weak D call: TRBD1 (6 bases). Looked up from germline, CDR1 is SGHTA and CDR2 is FQGNSA. The CDR3 is 13 residues long. Trimming cost V 2 bases and J 6 bases, with 11 bases left between them. In nucleotides, the CDR3 is TGTGCCAGCAGCTTACTGGACAGAGGCGAGCAGTACTTC. Translating gives CASSLLDRGEQYF.

This clone was seen once. The gene calls are TRBV29-1 and TRBJ2-5; a possible D gene is TRBD2 (6 bases). The CDR3 has 13 amino acids. Germline CDR1 reads SQVTM; CDR2 reads ANQGSEA. V was trimmed by 4 bases and J by 9 bases, leaving 18 bases between them. The CDR3 DNA reads TGCAGCGTTGTCCGGGGATCAGGCGGGGCCCAGTACTTC. Translated, it gives CSVVRGSGGAQYF.

CDR3 nucleotides: TGTGCCAGCAGCTTGACTAGCGGATACAATGAGCAGTTCTTC. It specifies CASSLTSGYNEQFF. The rearrangement joins TRBV7-8 to TRBJ2-1; 9 nucleotides agree with TRBD2. Germline CDR1 SGHVS, CDR2 FQNEAQ. The V and J ends lost 3 bases and 4 bases, in that order; junction bases with no gene match: 1. The CDR3 length is 14 residues.

This clone was observed a handful of times. This chain links TRBV18 with TRBJ1-4; no clear D gene. Germline V lookup: CDR1 KGHSH, CDR2 LQKENI. V was shortened by 2 bases and J by 3 bases, with 19 bases between the two germline ends. This CDR3 region has 18 residues. CDR3: CASSPGFEAYGANEKLFF. The CDR3 bases are TGTGCCAGCTCACCAGGTTTTGAAGCCTACGGGGCTAATGAAAAACTGTTTTTT. The full variable domain, rest sourced from reference TRBV18 and TRBJ1-4, is NAGVMQNPRHLVRRRGQEARLRCSPMKGHSHVYWYRQLPEEGLKFMVYLQKENIIDESGMPKERFSAEFPKEGPSILRIQQVVRGDSAAYFCASSPGFEAYGANEKLFFGSGTQLSVL.

Only a few counts were recorded for this clone. The V call is TRBV6-5, the J call TRBJ1-5; the match to TRBD1 covers 7 bases. The CDR3 contains 14 residues. Germline V gene lookup returns CDR1 MNHEY and CDR2 SVGAGI. The V segment lost 5 bases and the J segment 2 bases; nucleotides outside the gene matches: 3. The CDR3 reads CASSPGQGNQPQHF. CDR3 bases: TGTGCCAGCAGTCCCGGACAGGGCAATCAGCCCCAGCATTTT.

This clone was seen once. The chain is built from TRBV27 and TRBJ2-5; 7 bases are shared with TRBD1. This CDR3 comprises 14 residues. The V gene end was trimmed by 3 bases and the J gene end by 5 bases; junction bases not matched to a gene: 6. CDR1 and CDR2 (germline): MNHEY, SMNVEV (reference sequence). CDR3 sequence (DNA): TGTGCCAGCAGTTTGGCAGACAGGGTTGAGACCCAGTACTTC. Amino acids: CASSLADRVETQYF.

This clone was observed once. The rearrangement uses TRBV5-1 and TRBJ2-7; 8 nucleotides align to TRBD2. The V and J ends lost 3 bases and 3 bases, in that order; junction bases with no gene match: 5. This CDR3 is built from 14 residues. Germline-derived CDR1 and CDR2 are SGHRS and YFSETQ. CDR3 sequence: CASSWGLGDYEQYF. The CDR3 DNA reads as TGCGCCAGCAGCTGGGGACTAGGTGACTACGAGCAGTACTTC.

This clone has a single count. The chain recombines TRBV13 with TRBJ1-5; 11 positions agree with TRBD1. After removal of 5 bases from V and 6 bases from J, the junction contained 6 bases not matched to a gene. The CDR3 is 15 amino acids. Germline CDR1 and CDR2: PRHDT and FYEKMQ (reference sequence). The CDR3 spells CASSAGTGGSQPQHF. The CDR3 DNA is TGTGCCAGCAGCGCCGGGACAGGGGGAAGTCAGCCCCAGCATTTT.

The chain links TRBV19 to TRBJ2-3; tentatively, D is TRBD2 (6 bases). The CDR3 is 15 amino acids. Per the germline V gene, CDR1 is LNHDA and CDR2 is SQIVND (reference sequence). The V end was cut by 7 bases, the J end by 1 base, with 15 bases between. The CDR3 DNA sequence: TGTGCCAGTAACCCCCGGGGGTTCGGCACAGATACGCAGTATTTT. Translation: CASNPRGFGTDTQYF.